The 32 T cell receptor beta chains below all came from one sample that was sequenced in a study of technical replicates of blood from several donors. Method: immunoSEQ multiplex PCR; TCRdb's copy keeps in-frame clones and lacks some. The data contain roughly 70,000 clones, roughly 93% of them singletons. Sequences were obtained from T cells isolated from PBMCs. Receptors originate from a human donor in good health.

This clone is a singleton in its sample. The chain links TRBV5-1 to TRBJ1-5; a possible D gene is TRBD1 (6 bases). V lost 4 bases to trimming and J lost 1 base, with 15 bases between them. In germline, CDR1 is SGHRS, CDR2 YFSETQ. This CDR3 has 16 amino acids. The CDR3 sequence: CASSQGTGTSNQPQHF. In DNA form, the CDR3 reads TGCGCCAGCAGCCAGGGGACGGGGACAAGCAATCAGCCCCAGCATTTT.

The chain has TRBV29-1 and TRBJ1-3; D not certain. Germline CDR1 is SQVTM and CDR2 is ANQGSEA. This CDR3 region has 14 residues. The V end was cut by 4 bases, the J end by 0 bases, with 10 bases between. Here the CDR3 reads CSVAWAYSGNTIYF. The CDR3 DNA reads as TGCAGCGTTGCCTGGGCCTACTCTGGAAACACCATATATTTT.

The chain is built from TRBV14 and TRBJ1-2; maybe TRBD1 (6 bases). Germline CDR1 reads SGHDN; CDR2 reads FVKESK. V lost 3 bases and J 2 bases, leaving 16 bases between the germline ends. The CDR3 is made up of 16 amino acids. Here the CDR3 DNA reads TGTGCCAGCAGCCAGGTACCAGGGGCCCCGAACTATGGCTACACCTTC. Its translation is CASSQVPGAPNYGYTF.

The CDR3 is CASSGQGRDTEAFF. Written as DNA, the CDR3 is TGTGCCAGCAGTGGACAGGGGCGGGACACTGAAGCTTTCTTT. V usage is TRBV6-5 and J usage is TRBJ1-1, with 9 bases lining up with TRBD1. Per germline, CDR1 MNHEY and CDR2 SVGAGI. This CDR3 has 14 residues. V trimming: 5 bases; J trimming: 3 bases; junction bases outside the gene matches: 4.

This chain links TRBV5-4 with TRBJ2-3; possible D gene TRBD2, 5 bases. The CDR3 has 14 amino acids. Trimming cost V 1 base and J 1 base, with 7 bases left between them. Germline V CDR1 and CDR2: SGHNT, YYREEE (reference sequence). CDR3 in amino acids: CASSLYGGTDTQYF. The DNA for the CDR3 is TGTGCCAGCAGCTTGTACGGGGGCACAGATACGCAGTATTTT.

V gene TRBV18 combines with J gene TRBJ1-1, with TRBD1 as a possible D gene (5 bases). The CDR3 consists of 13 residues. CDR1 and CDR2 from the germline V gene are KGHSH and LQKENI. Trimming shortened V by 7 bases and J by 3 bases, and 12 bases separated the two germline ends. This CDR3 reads CASCAGRDTEAFF. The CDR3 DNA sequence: TGTGCCAGCTGCGCAGGGAGGGACACTGAAGCTTTCTTT.

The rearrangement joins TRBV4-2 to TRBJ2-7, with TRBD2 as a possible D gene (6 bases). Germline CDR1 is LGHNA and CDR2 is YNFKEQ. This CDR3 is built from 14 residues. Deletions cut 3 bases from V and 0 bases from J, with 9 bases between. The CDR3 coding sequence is TGTGCCAGCAGCCAGGGGGAGGTCTCCTACGAGCAGTACTTC. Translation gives CASSQGEVSYEQYF.

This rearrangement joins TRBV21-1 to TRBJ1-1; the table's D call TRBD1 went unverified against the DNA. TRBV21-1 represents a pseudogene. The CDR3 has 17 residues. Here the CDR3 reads CASSNSSQGTGNTEAFF. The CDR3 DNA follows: TGTGCCAGCAGCAATTCTTCACAGGGGACGGGGAACACTGAAGCTTTCTTT.

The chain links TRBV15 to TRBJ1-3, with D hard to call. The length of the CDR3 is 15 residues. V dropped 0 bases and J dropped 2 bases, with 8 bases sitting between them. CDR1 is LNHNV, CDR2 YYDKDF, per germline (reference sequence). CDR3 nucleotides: TGTGCCACCAGCAGAGATCTCTCCCCTGGAAACACCATATATTTT. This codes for CATSRDLSPGNTIYF.

The CDR3 spells CASSLAPAIETQYF. Written as DNA, the CDR3 is TGTGCCAGCAGCCTGGCCCCCGCCATCGAGACCCAGTACTTC. This chain uses TRBV7-3 with TRBJ2-5; D gene unclear. This CDR3 is 14 amino acids long. CDR1 is SGHTA and CDR2 is FQGTGA in the germline V gene. V gave up 5 bases and J gave up 5 bases, with 15 bases separating them.

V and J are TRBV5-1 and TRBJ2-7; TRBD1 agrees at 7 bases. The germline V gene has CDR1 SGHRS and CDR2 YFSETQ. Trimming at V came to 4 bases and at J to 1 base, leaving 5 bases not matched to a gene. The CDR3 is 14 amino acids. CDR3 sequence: CASSIQGLSYEQYF. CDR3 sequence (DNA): TGCGCCAGCAGCATACAGGGGTTATCCTACGAGCAGTACTTC.

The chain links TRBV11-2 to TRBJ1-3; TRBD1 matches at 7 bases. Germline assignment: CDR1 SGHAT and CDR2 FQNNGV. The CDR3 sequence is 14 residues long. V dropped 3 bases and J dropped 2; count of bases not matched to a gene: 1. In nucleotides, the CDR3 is TGTGCCAGCAGCTTGACAGGGACTGGAAACACCATATATTTT. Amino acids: CASSLTGTGNTIYF.

The CDR3 nucleotides read TGTGCCAGTAGTCGAACAAACCCCAGGGGCGTCTGGGGTGGCTACACCTTC. Translation gives CASSRTNPRGVWGGYTF. The chain employs TRBV19 and TRBJ1-2, with D maybe TRBD1 (6 bases). The CDR3 has 17 residues. The V and J ends lost 5 bases and 7 bases respectively, with 26 bases between them. Per the germline V gene, CDR1 is LNHDA and CDR2 is SQIVND (reference sequence).

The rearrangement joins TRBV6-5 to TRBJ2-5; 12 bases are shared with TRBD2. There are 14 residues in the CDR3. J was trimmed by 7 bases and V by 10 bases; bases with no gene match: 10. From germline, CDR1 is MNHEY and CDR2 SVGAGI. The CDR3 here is CATSSGGGPVTQYF. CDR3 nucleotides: TGTGCCACCTCTAGCGGGGGGGGCCCTGTGACCCAGTACTTC.

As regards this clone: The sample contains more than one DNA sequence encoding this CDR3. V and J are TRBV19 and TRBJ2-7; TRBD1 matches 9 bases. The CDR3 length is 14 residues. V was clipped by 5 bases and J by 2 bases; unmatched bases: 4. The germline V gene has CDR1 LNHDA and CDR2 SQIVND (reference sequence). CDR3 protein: CASSPGQGPYEQYF. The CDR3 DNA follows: TGTGCCAGTAGTCCGGGACAGGGCCCCTACGAGCAGTACTTC.

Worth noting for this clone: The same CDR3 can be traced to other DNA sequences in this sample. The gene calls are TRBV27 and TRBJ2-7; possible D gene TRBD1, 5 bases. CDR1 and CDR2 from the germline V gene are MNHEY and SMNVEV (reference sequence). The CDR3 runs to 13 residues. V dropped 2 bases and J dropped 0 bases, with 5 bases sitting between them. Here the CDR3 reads CASSLTGSYEQYF. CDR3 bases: TGTGCCAGCAGTTTAACAGGCTCCTACGAGCAGTACTTC.

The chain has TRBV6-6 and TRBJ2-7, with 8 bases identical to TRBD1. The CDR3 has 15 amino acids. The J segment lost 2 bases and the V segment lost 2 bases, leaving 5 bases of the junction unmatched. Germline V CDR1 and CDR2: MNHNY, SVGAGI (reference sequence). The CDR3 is CASSYGDRSPYEQYF. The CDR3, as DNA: TGTGCCAGCAGTTACGGGGACAGGTCGCCCTACGAGCAGTACTTC.

The CDR3 region has the DNA TGCAGCGCTCCCATATGGGAGAGATACAATGAGCAGTTCTTC. Its translation: CSAPIWERYNEQFF. The chain is built from TRBV29-1 and TRBJ2-1; possible D gene TRBD2, 5 bases. Per the germline V gene, CDR1 is SQVTM and CDR2 is ANQGSEA. The V and J ends lost 7 bases and 4 bases respectively, with 17 bases between them. The CDR3 contains 14 residues.

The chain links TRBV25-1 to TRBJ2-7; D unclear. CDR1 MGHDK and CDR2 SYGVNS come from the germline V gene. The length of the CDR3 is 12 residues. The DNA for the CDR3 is TGTTCCTCCTTTAGCCCGACCTACGAGCAGTACTTC. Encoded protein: CSSFSPTYEQYF.

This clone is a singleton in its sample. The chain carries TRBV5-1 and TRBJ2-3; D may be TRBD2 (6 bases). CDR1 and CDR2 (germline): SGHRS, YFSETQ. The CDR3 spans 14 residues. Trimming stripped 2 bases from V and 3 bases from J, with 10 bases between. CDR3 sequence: CASSFGTGTDTQYF. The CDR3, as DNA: TGCGCCAGCAGCTTTGGGACTGGGACAGATACGCAGTATTTT.

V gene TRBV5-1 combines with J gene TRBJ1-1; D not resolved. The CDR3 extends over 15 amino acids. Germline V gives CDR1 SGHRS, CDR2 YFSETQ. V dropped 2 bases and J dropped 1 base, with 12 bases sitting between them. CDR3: CASSLRHPANTEAFF. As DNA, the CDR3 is TGCGCCAGCAGCTTAAGACACCCGGCGAACACTGAAGCTTTCTTT. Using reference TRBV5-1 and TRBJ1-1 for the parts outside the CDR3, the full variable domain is KAGVTQTPRYLIKTRGQQVTLSCSPISGHRSVSWYQQTPGQGLQFLFEYFSETQRNKGNFPGRFSGRQFSNSRSEMNVSTLELGDSALYLCASSLRHPANTEAFFGQGTRLTVV.

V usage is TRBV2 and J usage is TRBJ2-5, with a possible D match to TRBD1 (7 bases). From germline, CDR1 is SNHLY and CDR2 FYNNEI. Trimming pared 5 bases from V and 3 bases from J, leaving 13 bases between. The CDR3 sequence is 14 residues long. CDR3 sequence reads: CASSSGGRKETQYF. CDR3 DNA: TGTGCCAGCAGTTCAGGGGGGCGGAAAGAGACCCAGTACTTC.

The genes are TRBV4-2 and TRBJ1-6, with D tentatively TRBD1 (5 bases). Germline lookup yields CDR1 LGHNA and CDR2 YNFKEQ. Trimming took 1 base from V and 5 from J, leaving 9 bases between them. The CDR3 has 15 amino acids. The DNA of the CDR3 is TGTGCCAGCAGCCAAGGGGGGGGAAATAATTCACCCCTCCACTTT. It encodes CASSQGGGNNSPLHF.

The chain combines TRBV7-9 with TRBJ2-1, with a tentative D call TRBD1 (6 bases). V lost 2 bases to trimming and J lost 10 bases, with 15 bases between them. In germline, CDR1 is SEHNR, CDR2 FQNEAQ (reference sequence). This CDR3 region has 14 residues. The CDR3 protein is CASSLPTDSLEQFF. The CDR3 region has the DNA TGTGCCAGCAGCTTACCTACGGACAGCTTAGAGCAGTTCTTC.

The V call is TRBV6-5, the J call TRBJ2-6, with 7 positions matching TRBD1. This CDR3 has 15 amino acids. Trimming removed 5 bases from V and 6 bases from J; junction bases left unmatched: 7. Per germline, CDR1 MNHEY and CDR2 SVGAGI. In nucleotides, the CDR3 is TGTGCCAGCAGTACCTCAGGGGGAGCGGCCAACGTCCTGACTTTC. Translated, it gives CASSTSGGAANVLTF.

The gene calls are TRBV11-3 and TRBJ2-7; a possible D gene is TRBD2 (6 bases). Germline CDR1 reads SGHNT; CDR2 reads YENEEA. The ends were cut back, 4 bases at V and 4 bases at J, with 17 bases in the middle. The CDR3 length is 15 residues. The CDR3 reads CASSSGPTGVYEQYF. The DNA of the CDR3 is TGTGCCAGCAGCTCCGGGCCTACGGGGGTATACGAGCAGTACTTC.

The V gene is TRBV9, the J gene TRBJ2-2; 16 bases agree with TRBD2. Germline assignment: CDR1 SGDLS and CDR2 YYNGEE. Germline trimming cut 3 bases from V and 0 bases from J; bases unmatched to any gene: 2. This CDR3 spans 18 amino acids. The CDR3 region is CASSAGLAGGPNTGELFF. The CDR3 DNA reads TGTGCCAGCAGCGCGGGACTAGCGGGAGGGCCGAACACCGGGGAGCTGTTTTTT.

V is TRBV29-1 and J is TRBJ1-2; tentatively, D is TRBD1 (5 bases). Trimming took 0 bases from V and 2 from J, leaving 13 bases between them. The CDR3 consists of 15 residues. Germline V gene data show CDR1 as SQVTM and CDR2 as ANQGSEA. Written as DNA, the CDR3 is TGCAGCGTTGAAGATGGGCAGGGATCGAACTATGGCTACACCTTC. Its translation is CSVEDGQGSNYGYTF.

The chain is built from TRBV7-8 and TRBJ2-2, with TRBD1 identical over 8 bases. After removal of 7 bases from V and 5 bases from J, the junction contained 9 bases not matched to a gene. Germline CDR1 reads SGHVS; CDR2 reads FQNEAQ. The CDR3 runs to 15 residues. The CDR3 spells CASNQGASGTGELFF. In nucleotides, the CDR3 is TGTGCCAGCAACCAGGGGGCTTCTGGGACCGGGGAGCTGTTTTTT. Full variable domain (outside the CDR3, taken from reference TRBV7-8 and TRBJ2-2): GAGVSQSPRYKVAKRGQDVALRCDPISGHVSLFWYQQALGQGPEFLTYFQNEAQLDKSGLPSDRFFAERPEGSVSTLKIQRTQQEDSAVYLCASNQGASGTGELFFGEGSRLTVL.

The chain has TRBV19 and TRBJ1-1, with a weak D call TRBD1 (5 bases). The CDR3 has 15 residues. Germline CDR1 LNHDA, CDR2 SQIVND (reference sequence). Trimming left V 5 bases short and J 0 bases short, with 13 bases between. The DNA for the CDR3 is TGTGCCAGTAGTGAGCCCGGGACTTTGAACACTGAAGCTTTCTTT. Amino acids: CASSEPGTLNTEAFF.

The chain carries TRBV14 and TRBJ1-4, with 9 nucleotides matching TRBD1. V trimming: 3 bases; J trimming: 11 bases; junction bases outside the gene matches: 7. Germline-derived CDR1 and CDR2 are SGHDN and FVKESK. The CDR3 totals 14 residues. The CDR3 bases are TGTGCCAGCAGCCAGCTAACAGGGGGCGAGAAACTGTTTTTT. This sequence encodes CASSQLTGGEKLFF.

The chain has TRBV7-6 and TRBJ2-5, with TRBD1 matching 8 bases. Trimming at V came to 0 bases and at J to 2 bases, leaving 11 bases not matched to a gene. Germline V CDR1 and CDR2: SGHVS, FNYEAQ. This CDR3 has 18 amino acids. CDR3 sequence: CASSLAGDRFYSQETQYF. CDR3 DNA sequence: TGTGCCAGCAGCTTAGCAGGGGACAGGTTCTATAGTCAAGAGACCCAGTACTTC.